Listed here is a single T cell receptor (beta chain). This specimen comes from a study of CD8 T cells in Susac syndrome. CDR1 SGHDN and CDR2 FVKESK come from the germline V gene. The CDR3 spans 18 residues. The junction had 12 bases not matched to a gene; V was cut back by 1 base and J by 4 bases. RNA in amounts of roughly 0.5 to 1 ug was reverse transcribed with random hexamers. A multiplex approach, immunoSEQ multiplex PCR, amplified TCR beta CDR3 across 54 Vbeta and 13 Jbeta. TCRdb re-called the immunoSEQ multiplex PCR reads with MiXCR, one entry per CDR3 protein. Of over 100,000 distinct CDR3 sequences listed, nearly 96% are singletons.

Input material: CD4+ T cells from PBMCs. This chain uses TRBV14 with TRBJ2-5; 10 bases line up with TRBD2. This clonotype was sampled from a human donor with Susac syndrome. The CDR3 coding sequence is TGTGCCAGCAGCCAAGCGGCTAGCGGGAGCAAAGGGAGAGAGACCCAGTACTTC. This codes for CASSQAASGSKGRETQYF.